This T cell receptor beta chain was sequenced in a study of T cells in Graves' hyperthyroidism and ophthalmopathy. Overall study results and limits: A model of 13 V-J features distinguished ophthalmopathy from stable hyperthyroidism.

Looked up from germline, CDR1 is SGHTA and CDR2 is FQGTGA. Germline trimming cut 5 bases from V and 5 bases from J; bases unmatched to any gene: 9. The CDR3 extends over 17 amino acids. The hyperthyroidism was newly diagnosed and had lasted under 2 months; the patients were aged 18 to 65. The table lists this clonotype with many counts. Its antigen is not identified. Amplification yielded TCR beta CDR3 regions, with RNA transcripts as the source. The HTBI primer set served for first-round RT-PCR of the TCR CDR3. Each CDR3 protein gets one entry after TCRdb re-called the multiplex PCR reads with MiXCR. This table has about 300,000 distinct CDR3 sequences, 16% appearing once.

The specimen sequenced was blood. The gene calls are TRBV7-3 and TRBJ2-3, with 14 nucleotides matching TRBD2. The sequence came from a man aged 25-45 years with Graves' hyperthyroidism. CDR3 sequence reads: CASSTGLAGVVGDTQYF. CDR3 sequence (DNA): TGTGCCAGCAGCACGGGACTAGCGGGAGTAGTTGGAGATACGCAGTATTTT.